This T cell receptor (beta chain) comes out of a study of cytomegalovirus exposure and HLA in healthy donors. Germline V gene sequence: CDR1 SGDLS, CDR2 YYNGEE. V shed 6 bases and J shed 2 bases, with 16 bases lying between them. This CDR3 comprises 15 residues. TCRdb keeps only in-frame clones here, not all; method: immunoSEQ multiplex PCR. This sample carries over 200,000 clones, about nine tenths of them seen once, and the ten largest clones take approximately 3.1%. The origin of this receptor is a woman aged 25 to 45 in good health and CMV-seronegative. This chain connects TRBV9 to TRBJ2-3; no firm D call. Sequencing used PBMCs. The CDR3 nucleotides read TGTGCCAGCATGTCTGGCAGCATCCACACAGATACGCAGTATTTT. This translates into CASMSGSIHTDTQYF.